The 9 T cell receptor beta chains listed next were all sequenced from one sample in a study of long-term antiretroviral therapy in people with HIV. Sequencing used immunoSEQ v3.0 at survey level. Generated by immunoSEQ multiplex PCR, the TCRdb table keeps only in-frame clones and is missing some. The sample shows some 23,000 clones, around 80% of them seen only once. This specimen was unsorted PBMCs, taken 0.3 years after starting antiretroviral therapy. The receptors stem from a man aged 45-65 years with HIV.

The chain is built from TRBV18 and TRBJ1-2; maybe TRBD1 (5 bases). The CDR3 length is 16 residues. Per germline, CDR1 KGHSH and CDR2 LQKENI. The ends were cut back, 3 bases at V and 0 bases at J, with 14 bases in the middle. The CDR3 DNA is TGTGCCAGCTCACCTTACCCGGCGACAGCTAACTATGGCTACACCTTC. Encoded protein: CASSPYPATANYGYTF.

The chain joins TRBV9 to TRBJ1-3; D is possibly TRBD1 (5 bases). V was shortened by 3 bases and J by 0 bases, with 13 bases between the two germline ends. The CDR3 spans 16 residues. Germline CDR1 and CDR2: SGDLS and YYNGEE. The DNA of the CDR3 is TGTGCCAGCAGCGCCCTTCGGGGGGGCTCTGGAAACACCATATATTTT. Its protein product is CASSALRGGSGNTIYF.

The genes are TRBV11-1 and TRBJ1-1, with TRBD1 as a possible D gene (5 bases). Trimming cost V 2 bases and J 4 bases, with 11 bases left between them. The germline CDR1 and CDR2 sequences are SGHAT and FQDESV (reference sequence). The CDR3 is 14 amino acids. The chain's CDR3 is CASSLLRVGTEAFF. CDR3 DNA: TGTGCCAGCAGCTTACTCAGGGTAGGCACTGAAGCTTTCTTT.

This chain connects TRBV6-6 to TRBJ1-5; D not certain. The CDR3 has 15 amino acids. V lost 2 bases to trimming and J lost 6 bases, with 14 bases between them. The germline V gene encodes CDR1 MNHNY and CDR2 SVGAGI (reference sequence). The CDR3 here is CASSYQMANSQPQHF. For the CDR3, the DNA is TGTGCCAGCAGTTACCAGATGGCGAATTCTCAGCCCCAGCATTTT.

Written as DNA, the CDR3 is TGTGCCAGCAGCAATAATAAAGGACATGAGAACACTGAAGCTTTCTTT. The encoded protein is CASSNNKGHENTEAFF. The chain joins TRBV21-1 to TRBJ1-1; TRBD1 is the table's D call, not checked against the DNA. TRBV21-1 is marked as a pseudogene. CDR3 length: 16 amino acids.

The gene calls are TRBV11-3 and TRBJ2-3; D gene ambiguous. The germline CDR1 and CDR2 sequences are SGHNT and YENEEA. The CDR3 runs to 15 residues. V was clipped by 2 bases and J by 5 bases, with 14 bases between them. The CDR3 spells CASSLYRNEGDTQYF. The CDR3 DNA is TGTGCCAGCAGCTTATACCGGAATGAAGGAGATACGCAGTATTTT.

The genes are TRBV14 and TRBJ2-2; a possible D gene is TRBD1 (5 bases). V lost 2 bases to trimming and J lost 6 bases, with 7 bases between them. Germline V gene data show CDR1 as SGHDN and CDR2 as FVKESK. CDR3 length: 13 amino acids. CDR3 in amino acids: CASSQTGPGELFF. CDR3 DNA: TGTGCCAGCAGCCAAACAGGTCCCGGGGAGCTGTTTTTT.

V and J are TRBV6-1 and TRBJ1-1; a weak D match, TRBD1 (5 bases). The CDR3 runs 15 residues. V shed 3 bases and J shed 0 bases, with 11 bases lying between them. Germline V gives CDR1 MNHNS, CDR2 SASEGT. CDR3 in amino acids: CASSESGHLNTEAFF. In DNA form, the CDR3 reads TGTGCCAGCAGTGAGTCGGGGCACTTGAACACTGAAGCTTTCTTT.

The J gene is TRBJ2-7, the V gene TRBV11-2; the match to TRBD1 covers 7 bases. V was clipped by 0 bases and J by 1 base; unmatched bases: 9. This CDR3 region has 17 residues. Per germline, CDR1 SGHAT and CDR2 FQNNGV. CDR3 nucleotides: TGTGCCAGCAGCTTAGACTCCGGGCAGGGGGTTTCCTACGAGCAGTACTTC. It specifies CASSLDSGQGVSYEQYF.